The 32 T cell receptor beta chains below were found in one sample sequenced in a study of blood T cell repertoires in COVID-19. Libraries were prepared by immunoSEQ multiplex PCR; TCRdb keeps only in-frame clonotypes and omits some of them. The table has about 330,000 clones, roughly 88% seen once; the top ten hold under 2%. The sample comprised peripheral blood. The receptors derive from a woman in her 50s with acute or convalescent COVID-19.

The V and J genes are TRBV6-5 and TRBJ2-7; TRBD1 agrees at 7 bases. With 6 bases clipped from V and 6 bases from J, the junction kept 11 bases outside the gene matches. Germline V gives CDR1 MNHEY, CDR2 SVGAGI. The CDR3 consists of 14 residues. The CDR3 coding sequence is TGTGCCAGCAGACAGAACAGGGGTTGGAGCGAGCAGTACTTC. This gives the protein CASRQNRGWSEQYF.

Turning to this clone: This specimen includes other DNA sequences encoding the same CDR3. This chain connects TRBV12-3 or TRBV12-4 to TRBJ1-5, with 8 bases matching TRBD1. J gave up 7 bases and V 6 bases, and 2 bases lay outside the gene matches. CDR3 size: 12 residues. This chain's CDR3 is CASRDRDQPQHF. In DNA form, the CDR3 reads TGTGCCAGCAGGGACAGGGACCAGCCCCAGCATTTT.

The genes are TRBV21-1 and TRBJ1-1; the D call in the table, TRBD1, was not verified against the DNA. TRBV21-1 is a pseudogene segment. This CDR3 spans 17 amino acids. The CDR3 sequence: CASSKWRQGGKNTEAFF. The CDR3 DNA is TGTGCCAGCAGCAAATGGAGGCAGGGGGGAAAGAACACTGAAGCTTTCTTT.

The chain couples TRBV4-2 to TRBJ1-6, with D possibly TRBD1 on 6 matching bases. The CDR3 has 14 residues. Trimming stripped 0 bases from V and 18 bases from J, with 18 bases between. Germline assignment: CDR1 LGHNA and CDR2 YNFKEQ. The CDR3 nucleotides are TGTGCCAGCAGCCAAGAGGGCAGGGGCACATGGAGCCACTTT. Its translation: CASSQEGRGTWSHF.

The rearrangement joins TRBV5-1 to TRBJ2-7; 8 bases are shared with TRBD2. V shed 3 bases and J 4 bases; nucleotides not matched to a gene: 9. This CDR3 contains 15 residues. Germline V gene sequence: CDR1 SGHRS, CDR2 YFSETQ. DNA for the CDR3: TGCGCCAGCAGCTCCGGACACGGGAGGGGGTACGAGCAGTACTTC. Translating gives CASSSGHGRGYEQYF.

The rearrangement uses TRBV28 and TRBJ1-5; D may be TRBD1 (5 bases). The CDR3 has 15 amino acids. Germline lookup yields CDR1 MDHEN and CDR2 SYDVKM. The ends were cut back, 1 base at V and 8 bases at J, with 15 bases in the middle. This CDR3 is CASSLYGGEKKPQHF. CDR3 sequence (DNA): TGTGCCAGCAGTTTATATGGGGGGGAGAAAAAGCCCCAGCATTTT.

The chain uses TRBV9 and TRBJ2-7; 8 nucleotides match TRBD2. The CDR3 length is 14 residues. In germline, CDR1 is SGDLS, CDR2 YYNGEE. Trimming at V came to 2 bases and at J to 4 bases, leaving 5 bases not matched to a gene. CDR3 in amino acids: CASSVSGGGYEQYF. The CDR3 DNA is TGTGCCAGCAGCGTGAGCGGGGGCGGTTACGAGCAGTACTTC.

The V call is TRBV30, the J call TRBJ2-5, with a weak D call TRBD2 (5 bases). Trimming removed 0 bases at V and 0 bases at J, with 14 bases between. The CDR3 consists of 16 residues. The germline V gene encodes CDR1 GTSNPN and CDR2 SVGIG (reference sequence). This CDR3 reads CAWSVKEGRHQETQYF. For the CDR3, the DNA is TGTGCCTGGAGTGTAAAAGAGGGCAGACACCAAGAGACCCAGTACTTC.

This chain joins TRBV7-2 and TRBJ1-5, with 10 bases matching TRBD1. Trimming at V came to 6 bases and at J to 2 bases, leaving 7 bases not matched to a gene. The CDR3 is 16 amino acids. The germline V gene has CDR1 SGHTA and CDR2 FQGNSA. CDR3 in DNA: TGTGCCAGCAGGAAGACAGGGGGCCAGGGCAATCAGCCCCAGCATTTT. Its protein is CASRKTGGQGNQPQHF.

The V call is TRBV9, the J call TRBJ2-2; TRBD2 aligns across 9 bases. Losses at the gene ends were 4 bases for V and 2 bases for J; bases not matched to a gene: 6. Looked up from germline, CDR1 is SGDLS and CDR2 is YYNGEE. This CDR3 is built from 16 residues. The CDR3 nucleotides are TGTGCCAGCAGCCCAAATCTAGCGGGAAACACCGGGGAGCTGTTTTTT. Translation gives CASSPNLAGNTGELFF.

CDR3 loop: CASSLLAGGRTQYF. The CDR3 bases are TGTGCCAGCAGCTTATTGGCAGGGGGCAGGACCCAGTACTTC. The rearrangement uses TRBV7-9 and TRBJ2-5; 8 nucleotides agree with TRBD1. Germline lookup yields CDR1 SEHNR and CDR2 FQNEAQ (reference sequence). The CDR3 is 14 residues long. Trimming removed 2 bases from V and 7 bases from J; junction bases left unmatched: 6.

The chain carries TRBV28 and TRBJ2-7; D is unresolved. The CDR3 extends over 12 amino acids. Between the trimmed V and J ends, which lost 2 bases and 6 bases, there was a span of 8 bases. Per germline, CDR1 MDHEN and CDR2 SYDVKM. Written as DNA, the CDR3 is TGTGCCAGCAGTTTAGGAGTTGGCGAGCAGTACTTC. Its protein product is CASSLGVGEQYF.

The V call is TRBV30, the J call TRBJ1-1, with TRBD1 identical over 7 bases. V was pared by 4 bases and J by 7 bases, with 6 bases of the junction left unmatched. The CDR3 extends over 12 amino acids. The V gene's germline CDR1 is GTSNPN and CDR2 SVGIG (reference sequence). CDR3 protein: CAWMLDRIEAFF. The CDR3 region has the DNA TGTGCCTGGATGCTGGACAGGATTGAAGCTTTCTTT. Full variable domain (rest looked up from reference TRBV30 and TRBJ1-1): SQTIHQWPATLVQPVGSPLSLECTVEGTSNPNLYWYRQAAGRGLQLLFYSVGIGQISSEVPQNLSASRPQDRQFILSSKKLLLSDSGFYLCAWMLDRIEAFFGQGTRLTVV.

This clone occurred a few times. The V call is TRBV29-1, the J call TRBJ2-3; D is possibly TRBD2 (6 bases). Looked up from germline, CDR1 is SQVTM and CDR2 is ANQGSEA. The CDR3 covers 12 residues. The V end was cut by 1 base, the J end by 4 bases, with 6 bases between. The CDR3 protein is CSVEAGADTQYF. The CDR3 nucleotides read TGCAGCGTTGAAGCGGGAGCAGATACGCAGTATTTT.

This clone came up many times. The V gene is TRBV27, the J gene TRBJ2-1; possibly TRBD1 for D (6 bases). V was trimmed by 5 bases and J by 0 bases, leaving 14 bases between them. Germline V gene data show CDR1 as MNHEY and CDR2 as SMNVEV (reference sequence). This CDR3 region has 16 residues. For the CDR3, the DNA is TGTGCCAGCAGTCTCACAGGGCCGAGCTCCTACAATGAGCAGTTCTTC. Its translation: CASSLTGPSSYNEQFF.

The chain employs TRBV19 and TRBJ1-5, with 9 bases fitting TRBD1. V dropped 8 bases and J dropped 0; count of bases not matched to a gene: 8. Germline V gene data show CDR1 as LNHDA and CDR2 as SQIVND (reference sequence). The CDR3 extends over 16 amino acids. The CDR3 nucleotides read TGTGCCAGTGAGCCGGGACAGGGATATAGCAATCAGCCCCAGCATTTT. Protein: CASEPGQGYSNQPQHF.

The chain links TRBV2 to TRBJ1-5, with D possibly being TRBD1 (6 bases). V dropped 6 bases and J dropped 7 bases, with 16 bases sitting between them. CDR3 length equals 14 residues. The germline gives CDR1 SNHLY, CDR2 FYNNEI. The CDR3 loop is CASRDRTDLQPQHF. In DNA, the CDR3 is TGTGCCAGCAGAGATAGGACAGATTTGCAGCCCCAGCATTTT.

This clone occurred a few times. The chain is built from TRBV18 and TRBJ2-3; 7 nucleotides line up with TRBD2. The V segment lost 3 bases and the J segment 6 bases; nucleotides outside the gene matches: 6. CDR1 KGHSH and CDR2 LQKENI come from the germline V gene. CDR3 size: 14 residues. DNA of the CDR3: TGTGCCAGCTCACCGGCGGGAGCAAGGGATACGCAGTATTTT. This gives the protein CASSPAGARDTQYF.

This chain links TRBV5-4 with TRBJ2-1; 7 bases line up with TRBD2. With 3 bases clipped from V and 4 bases from J, the junction kept 7 bases outside the gene matches. Germline V gene data show CDR1 as SGHNT and CDR2 as YYREEE (reference sequence). The CDR3 is made up of 15 amino acids. DNA for the CDR3: TGTGCCAGCAGCTCGCCTAGCGGACTGTACAATGAGCAGTTCTTC. This encodes CASSSPSGLYNEQFF.

The chain uses TRBV9 and TRBJ2-7; TRBD2 matches 8 bases. In germline, CDR1 is SGDLS, CDR2 YYNGEE. V lost 0 bases to trimming and J lost 4 bases; unmatched junction nucleotides: 9. The CDR3 has 16 residues. CDR3: CASSVAADSGTYEQYF. CDR3 sequence (DNA): TGTGCCAGCAGCGTAGCAGCAGATAGCGGGACATACGAGCAGTACTTC. Supplemented by reference TRBV9 and TRBJ2-7, the full variable domain reads DSGVTQTPKHLITATGQRVTLRCSPRSGDLSVYWYQQSLDQGLQFLIQYYNGEERAKGNILERFSAQQFPDLHSELNLSSLELGDSALYFCASSVAADSGTYEQYFGPGTRLTVT.

This clone turned up a few times. CDR3 amino acids: CASSQGYGTQYF. The DNA for the CDR3 is TGTGCCAGCAGCCAAGGTTACGGGACCCAGTACTTC. The chain joins TRBV14 to TRBJ2-5; no clear D gene. The CDR3 has 12 amino acids. Germline V lookup: CDR1 SGHDN, CDR2 FVKESK. V was cut by 1 base and J by 7 bases, with 7 bases left in between.

This chain connects TRBV19 to TRBJ1-1; the D gene is possibly TRBD1 (5 bases). CDR1 and CDR2 (germline): LNHDA, SQIVND (reference sequence). There are 15 residues in the CDR3. Trimming removed 3 bases at V and 0 bases at J, with 11 bases between. CDR3 DNA: TGTGCCAGTAGTATGCCCGGGGGAATGAACACTGAAGCTTTCTTT. Encoded protein: CASSMPGGMNTEAFF.

In regard to this clone: Other nucleotide sequences in the sample specify the same CDR3. The gene calls are TRBV5-1 and TRBJ2-7, with D possibly TRBD2 on 6 matching bases. CDR3 length equals 13 residues. CDR1 and CDR2 (germline): SGHRS, YFSETQ. The ends were cut back, 4 bases at V and 4 bases at J, with 12 bases in the middle. CDR3: CASSAGGRYEQYF. Here the CDR3 DNA reads TGCGCCAGCAGCGCCGGTGGGAGGTACGAGCAGTACTTC.

This sequence joins TRBV10-3 and TRBJ1-5; 8 bases line up with TRBD1. The CDR3 extends over 14 amino acids. Germline-derived CDR1 and CDR2 are ENHRY and SYGVKD. V lost 4 bases to trimming and J lost 6 bases; unmatched junction nucleotides: 5. The CDR3 DNA follows: TGTGCCATCAGTGGACAGGGGCCCGCTCAGCCCCAGCATTTT. It translates to CAISGQGPAQPQHF.

The rearrangement joins TRBV4-2 to TRBJ2-2; a weak D match, TRBD2 (5 bases). V gave up 5 bases and J gave up 1 base, with 11 bases separating them. Germline values: CDR1 LGHNA, CDR2 YNFKEQ. CDR3 length equals 15 residues. Written as DNA, the CDR3 is TGTGCCAGCAGCTCCGGACTGTTGAACACCGGGGAGCTGTTTTTT. As protein: CASSSGLLNTGELFF.

V gene TRBV5-4 combines with J gene TRBJ1-2, with TRBD1 as a possible D gene (5 bases). CDR3 length equals 14 residues. Germline CDR1 SGHNT, CDR2 YYREEE (reference sequence). The V gene lost 1 base and the J gene lost 8 bases, with 15 bases spanning the gap. CDR3 loop: CASSLTAGYGGYTF. DNA for the CDR3: TGTGCCAGCAGCTTGACGGCAGGGTACGGCGGCTACACCTTC.

V usage is TRBV2 and J usage is TRBJ2-7, with TRBD1 identical over 7 bases. The V gene end was trimmed by 7 bases and the J gene end by 6 bases; junction bases not matched to a gene: 9. Germline CDR1 is SNHLY and CDR2 is FYNNEI. The CDR3 is 13 residues long. Here the CDR3 DNA reads TGTGCCAGCACTCAGACAGGGTTCAGCGAGCAGTACTTC. Residues: CASTQTGFSEQYF.

The V and J genes are TRBV5-5 and TRBJ2-3, with TRBD1 identical over 7 bases. The CDR3 is 14 amino acids. Trimming at V came to 2 bases and at J to 3 bases, leaving 3 bases not matched to a gene. CDR1 SGHKS and CDR2 YYEKEE come from the germline V gene (reference sequence). The CDR3 loop reads CASSFRQGTDTQYF. As DNA, the CDR3 is TGTGCCAGCAGCTTCCGACAGGGAACAGATACGCAGTATTTT.

This clone showed up just once. The chain is built from TRBV19 and TRBJ1-5; D call uncertain. This CDR3 spans 12 amino acids. With 6 bases removed from V and 7 bases from J, the gap between germline ends came to 10 bases. CDR1 is LNHDA and CDR2 is SQIVND in the germline V gene (reference sequence). CDR3 residues: CASSRQMQPQHF. In DNA, the CDR3 is TGTGCCAGTAGCCGCCAGATGCAGCCCCAGCATTTT.

This chain links TRBV7-3 with TRBJ2-2; TRBD2 is a possible D gene (6 bases). Trimming left V 0 bases short and J 2 bases short, with 10 bases between. The CDR3 is made up of 16 amino acids. Germline CDR1 reads SGHTA; CDR2 reads FQGTGA. CDR3 protein: CASSLTQLANTGELFF. CDR3 sequence (DNA): TGTGCCAGCAGCTTAACCCAACTAGCTAACACCGGGGAGCTGTTTTTT.

The chain carries TRBV7-9 and TRBJ2-1, with 8 bases aligning to TRBD2. V trimming: 5 bases; J trimming: 4 bases; junction bases outside the gene matches: 7. Germline loops: CDR1 SEHNR, CDR2 FQNEAQ (reference sequence). The CDR3 length is 15 residues. The DNA of the CDR3 is TGTGCCAGCAGCGCCAGCGGGAGTACATACAATGAGCAGTTCTTC. Protein product: CASSASGSTYNEQFF.

V gene TRBV24-1 combines with J gene TRBJ2-2, with a tentative D call TRBD1 (6 bases). The CDR3 has 13 amino acids. Trimming shortened V by 5 bases and J by 6 bases, and 9 bases separated the two germline ends. CDR1 and CDR2 from the germline V gene are KGHDR and SFDVKD. The CDR3 here is CATSVQGPGELFF. The CDR3 region has the DNA TGTGCCACCAGTGTCCAGGGGCCCGGGGAGCTGTTTTTT.